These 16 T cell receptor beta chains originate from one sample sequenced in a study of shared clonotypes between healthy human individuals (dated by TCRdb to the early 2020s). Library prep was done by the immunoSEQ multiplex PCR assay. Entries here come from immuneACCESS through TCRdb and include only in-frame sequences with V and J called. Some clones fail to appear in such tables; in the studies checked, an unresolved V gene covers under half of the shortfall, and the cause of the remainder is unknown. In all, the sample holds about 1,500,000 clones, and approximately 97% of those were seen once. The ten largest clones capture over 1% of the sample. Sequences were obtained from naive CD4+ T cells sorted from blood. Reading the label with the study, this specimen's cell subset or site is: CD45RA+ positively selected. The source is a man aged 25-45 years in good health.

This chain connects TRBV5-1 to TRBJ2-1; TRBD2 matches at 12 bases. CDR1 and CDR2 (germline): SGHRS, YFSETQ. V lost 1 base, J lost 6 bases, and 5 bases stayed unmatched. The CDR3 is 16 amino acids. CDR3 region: CASSLLSSGRANEQFF. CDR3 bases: TGCGCCAGCAGCTTGCTTTCTAGCGGGAGGGCCAATGAGCAGTTCTTC.

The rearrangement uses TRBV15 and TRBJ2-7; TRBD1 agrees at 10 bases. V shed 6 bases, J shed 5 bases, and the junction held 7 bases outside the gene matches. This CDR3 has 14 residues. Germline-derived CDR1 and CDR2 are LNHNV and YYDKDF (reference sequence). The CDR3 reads CATRPGGQGNEQYF. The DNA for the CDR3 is TGTGCCACCAGGCCCGGGGGACAGGGGAACGAGCAGTACTTC.

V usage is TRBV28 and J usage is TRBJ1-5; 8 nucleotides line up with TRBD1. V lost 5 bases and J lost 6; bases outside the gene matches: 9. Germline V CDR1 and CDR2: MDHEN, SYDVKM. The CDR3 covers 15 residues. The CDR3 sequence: CASSPRTGKGQPQHF. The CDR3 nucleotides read TGTGCCAGCAGTCCGAGGACAGGGAAGGGTCAGCCCCAGCATTTT.

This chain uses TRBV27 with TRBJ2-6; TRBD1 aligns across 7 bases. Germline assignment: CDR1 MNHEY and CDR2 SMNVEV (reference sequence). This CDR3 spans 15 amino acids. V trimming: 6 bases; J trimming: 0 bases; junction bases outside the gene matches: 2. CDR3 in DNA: TGTGCCAGCAGGGGACAGCGCTCTGGGGCCAACGTCCTGACTTTC. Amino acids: CASRGQRSGANVLTF.

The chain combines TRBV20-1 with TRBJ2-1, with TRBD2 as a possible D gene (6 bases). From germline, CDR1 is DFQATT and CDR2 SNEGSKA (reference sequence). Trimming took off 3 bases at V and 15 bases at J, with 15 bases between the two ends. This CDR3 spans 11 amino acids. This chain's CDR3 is CSARNLRGWFF. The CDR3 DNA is TGCAGTGCTAGGAACTTACGGGGGTGGTTCTTC.

The CDR3 coding sequence is TGTGCCAGCACCTCCCCCCGGACAGACGGAAACACCATATATTTT. This translates into CASTSPRTDGNTIYF. The chain combines TRBV7-9 with TRBJ1-3; D might be TRBD1 (6 bases). In germline, CDR1 is SEHNR, CDR2 FQNEAQ (reference sequence). The V end lost 7 bases, the J end lost 4 bases, and 17 bases lay between the germline ends. This CDR3 is 15 amino acids long.

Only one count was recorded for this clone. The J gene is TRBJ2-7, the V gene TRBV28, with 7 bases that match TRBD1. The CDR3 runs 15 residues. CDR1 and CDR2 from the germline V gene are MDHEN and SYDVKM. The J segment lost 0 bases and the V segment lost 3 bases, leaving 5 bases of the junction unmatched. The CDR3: CASSLGDSFSYEQYF. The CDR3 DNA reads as TGTGCCAGCAGTTTGGGGGACAGCTTCTCCTACGAGCAGTACTTC.

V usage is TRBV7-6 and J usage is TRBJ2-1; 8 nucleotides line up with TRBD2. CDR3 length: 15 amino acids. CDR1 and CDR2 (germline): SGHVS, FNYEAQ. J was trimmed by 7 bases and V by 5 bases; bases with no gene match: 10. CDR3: CASSTTKRETNEQFF. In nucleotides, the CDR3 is TGTGCCAGCAGCACAACCAAGCGGGAGACGAATGAGCAGTTCTTC.

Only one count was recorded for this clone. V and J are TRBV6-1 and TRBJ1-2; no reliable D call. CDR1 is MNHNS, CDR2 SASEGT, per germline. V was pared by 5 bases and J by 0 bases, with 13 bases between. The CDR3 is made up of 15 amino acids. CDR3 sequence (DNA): TGTGCCAGCAGTCGGGGTAGATCGACTAACTATGGCTACACCTTC. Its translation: CASSRGRSTNYGYTF.

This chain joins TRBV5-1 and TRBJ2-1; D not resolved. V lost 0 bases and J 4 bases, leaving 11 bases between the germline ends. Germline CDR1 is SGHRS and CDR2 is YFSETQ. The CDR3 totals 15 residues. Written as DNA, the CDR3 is TGCGCCAGCAGCTTGGGAGCTCATGGTTACAATGAGCAGTTCTTC. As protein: CASSLGAHGYNEQFF.

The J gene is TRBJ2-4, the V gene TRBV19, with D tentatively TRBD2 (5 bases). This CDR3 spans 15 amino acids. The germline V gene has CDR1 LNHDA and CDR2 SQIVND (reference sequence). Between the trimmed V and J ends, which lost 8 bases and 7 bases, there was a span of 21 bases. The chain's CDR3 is CASCLGGLIGNIQYF. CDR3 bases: TGTGCCAGTTGCCTGGGCGGGCTGATCGGGAACATTCAGTACTTC.

The CDR3 DNA reads as TGTGCCAGCAGCTTTCGGGTTAAGGAGACCCAGTACTTC. The encoded protein is CASSFRVKETQYF. The genes are TRBV11-2 and TRBJ2-5; D not certain. This CDR3 comprises 13 residues. Trimming removed 3 bases at V and 5 bases at J, with 10 bases between. Germline V lookup: CDR1 SGHAT, CDR2 FQNNGV.

The CDR3 DNA is TGCGCCAGCAGCTTGGGACAGGCCCCTAACACTGAAGCTTTCTTT. Its translation is CASSLGQAPNTEAFF. The chain joins TRBV5-1 to TRBJ1-1; TRBD1 might be the D (6 bases). V was clipped by 0 bases and J by 2 bases, with 11 bases between them. This CDR3 comprises 15 residues. Per germline, CDR1 SGHRS and CDR2 YFSETQ.

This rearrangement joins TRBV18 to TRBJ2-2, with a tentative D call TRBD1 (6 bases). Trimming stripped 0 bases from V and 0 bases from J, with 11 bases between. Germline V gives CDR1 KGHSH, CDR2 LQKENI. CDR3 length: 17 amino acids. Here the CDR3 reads CASSPPGQPTNTGELFF. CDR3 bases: TGTGCCAGCTCACCACCGGGACAACCTACGAACACCGGGGAGCTGTTTTTT.

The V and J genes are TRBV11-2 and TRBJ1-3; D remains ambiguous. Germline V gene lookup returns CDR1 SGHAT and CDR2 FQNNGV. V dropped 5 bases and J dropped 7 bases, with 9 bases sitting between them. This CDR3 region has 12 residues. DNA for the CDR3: TGTGCCAGCAGCCCCCCCGGCAACACCATATATTTT. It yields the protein CASSPPGNTIYF. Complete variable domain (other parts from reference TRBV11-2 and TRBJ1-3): EAGVAQSPRYKIIEKRQSVAFWCNPISGHATLYWYQQILGQGPKLLIQFQNNGVVDDSQLPKDRFSAERLKGVDSTLKIQPAKLEDSAVYLCASSPPGNTIYFGEGSWLTVV.

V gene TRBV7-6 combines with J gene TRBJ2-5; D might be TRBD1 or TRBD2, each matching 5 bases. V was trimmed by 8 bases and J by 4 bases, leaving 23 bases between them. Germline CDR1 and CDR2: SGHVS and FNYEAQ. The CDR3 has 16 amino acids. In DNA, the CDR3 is TGTGCCAGCTCACGACCCAGGGCCGGAGGTATAGAGACCCAGTACTTC. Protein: CASSRPRAGGIETQYF.